This TCR beta chain stems from a study of Ad26.COV2.S vaccination and SARS-CoV-2 variants. The V gene end was trimmed by 1 base and the J gene end by 6 bases; junction bases not matched to a gene: 6. In germline, CDR1 is SNHLY, CDR2 FYNNEI. This CDR3 has 14 residues. Clones were read by immunoSEQ multiplex PCR, and TCRdb kept only the in-frame ones, dropping some. The sample lists 350,000 to 450,000 clones, over 80% occurring once. Treatment here: roughly 19 received Ad26.COV2.S at low or high dose, single or two shots; 5 received placebo; per-sample allocation not given. The study sampled participants on day 63 after the first vaccine or placebo injection.

This sequence was found in a person between 18 and 59 years old who received the Ad26.COV2.S COVID-19 vaccine or a placebo. The V gene is TRBV2, the J gene TRBJ2-7, with TRBD2 matching over 7 bases. Sequenced material: peripheral blood, taken in a trial of Ad26.COV2.S vaccine versus placebo. The CDR3 DNA is TGTGCCAGCAGTGAAGGCGGTTGGGGGGGCGAGCAGTACTTC. As protein: CASSEGGWGGEQYF.